Described below is a single TCR beta chain sequence and its context. Its antigen is unidentified. This entry belongs to a study of T cells in tuberculosis. Broader study findings: Active tuberculosis patients had shorter CDR3-alpha; the beta difference was nonsignificant.

Germline V lookup: CDR1 MDHEN, CDR2 SYDVKM. Trimming left V 7 bases short and J 0 bases short, with 9 bases between. This CDR3 has 13 amino acids. Here immunoSEQ multiplex PCR was the method, and the copy in TCRdb shows in-frame clones only, minus some. The sample has 20,000 to 25,000 clones, 70% to 90% seen once; the top ten hold more than 13%. Time point: new active TB diagnosis, blood taken before or within 7 days of starting treatment. Material: PBMCs, obtained at tuberculosis diagnosis. The receptor was isolated from an adult with tuberculosis. The chain joins TRBV28 to TRBJ1-1; no definite D call. The CDR3 region is CASTFRLNTEAFF. Written as DNA, the CDR3 is TGTGCCAGCACCTTCAGGTTGAACACTGAAGCTTTCTTT.